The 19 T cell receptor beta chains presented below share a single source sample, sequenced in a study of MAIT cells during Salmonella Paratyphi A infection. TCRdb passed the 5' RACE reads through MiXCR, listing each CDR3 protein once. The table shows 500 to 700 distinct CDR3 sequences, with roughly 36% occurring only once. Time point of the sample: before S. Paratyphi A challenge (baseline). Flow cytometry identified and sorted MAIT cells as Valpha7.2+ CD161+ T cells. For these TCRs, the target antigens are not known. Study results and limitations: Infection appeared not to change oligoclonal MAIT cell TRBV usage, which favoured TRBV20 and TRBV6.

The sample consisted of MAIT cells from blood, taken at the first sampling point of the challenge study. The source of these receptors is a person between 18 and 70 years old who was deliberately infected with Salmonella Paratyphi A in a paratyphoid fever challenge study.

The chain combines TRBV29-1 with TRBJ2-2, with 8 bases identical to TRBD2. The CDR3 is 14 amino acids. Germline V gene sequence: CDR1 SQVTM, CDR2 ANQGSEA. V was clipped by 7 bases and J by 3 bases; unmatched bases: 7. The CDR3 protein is CSARAGVDTGELFF. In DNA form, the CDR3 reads TGCAGCGCCCGAGCGGGAGTAGACACCGGGGAGCTGTTTTTT.

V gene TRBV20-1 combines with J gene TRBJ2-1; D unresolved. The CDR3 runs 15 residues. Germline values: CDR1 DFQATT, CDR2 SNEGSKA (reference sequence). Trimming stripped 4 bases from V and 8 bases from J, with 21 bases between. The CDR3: CSAIQLGSVSDEQFF. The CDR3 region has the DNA TGCAGTGCTATTCAACTGGGATCGGTATCGGATGAGCAGTTCTTC.

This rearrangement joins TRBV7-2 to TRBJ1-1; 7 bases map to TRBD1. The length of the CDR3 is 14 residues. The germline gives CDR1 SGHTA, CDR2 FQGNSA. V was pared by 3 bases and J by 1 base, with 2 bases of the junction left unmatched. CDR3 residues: CASSLAGGNTEAFF. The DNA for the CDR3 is TGTGCCAGCAGCTTGGCAGGGGGGAACACTGAAGCTTTCTTT.

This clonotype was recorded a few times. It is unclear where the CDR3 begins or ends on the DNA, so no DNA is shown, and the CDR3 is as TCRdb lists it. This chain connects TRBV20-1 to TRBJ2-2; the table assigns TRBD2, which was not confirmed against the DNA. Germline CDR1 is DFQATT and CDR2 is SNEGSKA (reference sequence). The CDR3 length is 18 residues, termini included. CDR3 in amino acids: CSARAWTSGREAPGSCFF.

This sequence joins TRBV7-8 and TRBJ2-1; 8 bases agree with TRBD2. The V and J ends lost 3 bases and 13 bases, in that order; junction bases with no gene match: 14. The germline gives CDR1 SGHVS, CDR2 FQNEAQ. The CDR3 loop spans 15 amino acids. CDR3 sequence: CASSLRAGGYETQFF. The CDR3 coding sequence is TGTGCCAGCAGCTTGAGGGCGGGAGGTTATGAGACCCAGTTCTTC. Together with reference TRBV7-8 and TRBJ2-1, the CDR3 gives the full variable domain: GAGVSQSPRYKVAKRGQDVALRCDPISGHVSLFWYQQALGQGPEFLTYFQNEAQLDKSGLPSDRFFAERPEGSVSTLKIQRTQQEDSAVYLCASSLRAGGYETQFFGPGTRLTVL.

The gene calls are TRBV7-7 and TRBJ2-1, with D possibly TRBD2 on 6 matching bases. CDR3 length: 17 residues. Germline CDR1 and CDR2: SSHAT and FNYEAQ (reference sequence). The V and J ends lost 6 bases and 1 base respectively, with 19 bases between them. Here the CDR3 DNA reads TGTGCCAGCAGTTCCGGACTATCGGGAACGTCCTACAATGAGCAGTTCTTC. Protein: CASSSGLSGTSYNEQFF.

CDR3 sequence (DNA): TGTGCCAGCAGCGCGCTGGGAGGGGCCACAGATACGCAGTATTTT. The encoded protein is CASSALGGATDTQYF. V is TRBV9 and J is TRBJ2-3; 7 positions match TRBD2. This CDR3 has 15 amino acids. Trimming cost V 3 bases and J 2 bases; bases outside gene matches: 6. CDR1 is SGDLS and CDR2 is YYNGEE in the germline V gene.

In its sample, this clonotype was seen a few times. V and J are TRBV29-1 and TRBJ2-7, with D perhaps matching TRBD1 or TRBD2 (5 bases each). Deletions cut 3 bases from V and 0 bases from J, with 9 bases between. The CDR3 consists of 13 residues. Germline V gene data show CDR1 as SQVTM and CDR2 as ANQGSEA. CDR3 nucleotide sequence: TGCAGCGTTGAGGGGACCCACTCCTACGAGCAGTACTTC. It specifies CSVEGTHSYEQYF.

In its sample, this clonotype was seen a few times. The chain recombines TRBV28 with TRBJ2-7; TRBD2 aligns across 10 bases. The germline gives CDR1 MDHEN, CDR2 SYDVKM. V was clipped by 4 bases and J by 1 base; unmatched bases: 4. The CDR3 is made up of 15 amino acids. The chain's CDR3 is CASSSLAGESYEQYF. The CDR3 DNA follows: TGTGCCAGCAGTTCCCTAGCGGGAGAATCCTACGAGCAGTACTTC.

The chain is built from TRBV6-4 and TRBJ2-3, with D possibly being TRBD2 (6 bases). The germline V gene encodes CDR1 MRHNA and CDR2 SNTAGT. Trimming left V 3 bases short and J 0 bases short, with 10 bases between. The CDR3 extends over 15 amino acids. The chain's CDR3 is CASSEMSGSTDTQYF. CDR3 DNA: TGTGCCAGCAGTGAGATGAGCGGGAGCACAGATACGCAGTATTTT.

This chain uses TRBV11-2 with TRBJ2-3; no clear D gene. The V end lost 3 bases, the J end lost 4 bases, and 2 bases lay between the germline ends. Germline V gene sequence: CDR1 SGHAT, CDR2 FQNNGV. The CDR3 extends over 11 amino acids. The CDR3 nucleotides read TGTGCCAGCAGCTTCTCAGATACGCAGTATTTT. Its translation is CASSFSDTQYF.

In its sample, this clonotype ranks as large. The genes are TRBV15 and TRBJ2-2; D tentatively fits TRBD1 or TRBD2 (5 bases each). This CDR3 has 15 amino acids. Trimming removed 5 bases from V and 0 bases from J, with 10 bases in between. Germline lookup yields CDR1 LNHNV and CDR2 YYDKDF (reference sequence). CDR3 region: CATSDGTTNTGELFF. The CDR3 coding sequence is TGTGCCACCAGCGACGGGACGACGAACACCGGGGAGCTGTTTTTT.

The CDR3 DNA reads TGCAGTGCCAGCGTGCGGGATACGCGCGAGCAGTACTTC. It encodes CSASVRDTREQYF. The gene calls are TRBV20-1 and TRBJ2-7, with a tentative D call TRBD2 (6 bases). The germline V gene has CDR1 DFQATT and CDR2 SNEGSKA (reference sequence). CDR3 length: 13 residues. Trimming removed 6 bases at V and 6 bases at J, with 18 bases between.

The CDR3 DNA is TGCGCCAGCAAAACGACGTCGGGACTAGACTACAATGAGCAGTTCTTC. Encoded protein: CASKTTSGLDYNEQFF. The chain recombines TRBV5-1 with TRBJ2-1; the match to TRBD2 covers 8 bases. Trimming at V came to 6 bases and at J to 3 bases, leaving 11 bases not matched to a gene. Germline CDR1 and CDR2: SGHRS and YFSETQ. This CDR3 region has 16 residues. Drawing the rest from reference TRBV5-1 and TRBJ2-1, the complete variable domain is KAGVTQTPRYLIKTRGQQVTLSCSPISGHRSVSWYQQTPGQGLQFLFEYFSETQRNKGNFPGRFSGRQFSNSRSEMNVSTLELGDSALYLCASKTTSGLDYNEQFFGPGTRLTVL.

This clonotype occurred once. The CDR3 DNA follows: TGTGCCAGCAGCTTAGTACTAGCGGGAGGGCCTGGAGGGGAGCAGTACTTC. It yields the protein CASSLVLAGGPGGEQYF. The rearrangement links TRBV7-2 to TRBJ2-7, with 13 bases fitting TRBD2. The germline gives CDR1 SGHTA, CDR2 FQGNSA. The CDR3 sequence is 17 residues long. With 1 base clipped from V and 7 bases from J, the junction kept 10 bases outside the gene matches. Using reference TRBV7-2 and TRBJ2-7 for the parts outside the CDR3, the full variable domain is GAGVSQSPSNKVTEKGKDVELRCDPISGHTALYWYRQSLGQGLEFLIYFQGNSAPDKSGLPSDRFSAERTGGSVSTLTIQRTQQEDSAVYLCASSLVLAGGPGGEQYFGPGTRLTVT.

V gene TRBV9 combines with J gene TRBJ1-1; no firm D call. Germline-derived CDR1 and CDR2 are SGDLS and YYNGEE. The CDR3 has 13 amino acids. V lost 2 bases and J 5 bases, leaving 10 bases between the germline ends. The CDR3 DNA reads TGTGCCAGCAGCGTGTCGACGGGGACTGAAGCTTTCTTT. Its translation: CASSVSTGTEAFF.

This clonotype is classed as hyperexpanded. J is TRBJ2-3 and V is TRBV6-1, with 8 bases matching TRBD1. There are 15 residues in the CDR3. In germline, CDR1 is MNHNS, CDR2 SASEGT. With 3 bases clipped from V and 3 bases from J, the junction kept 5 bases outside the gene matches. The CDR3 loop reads CASSDGRGQTDTQYF. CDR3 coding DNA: TGTGCCAGCAGTGACGGCAGGGGGCAAACAGATACGCAGTATTTT.

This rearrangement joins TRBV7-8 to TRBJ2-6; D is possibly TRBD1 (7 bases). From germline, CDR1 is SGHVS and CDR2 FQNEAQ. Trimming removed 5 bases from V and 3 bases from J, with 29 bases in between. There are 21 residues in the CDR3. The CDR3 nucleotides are TGTGCCAGCAGCCTCCCTAGGGAGGACAGGTCGCTTGGGCGTGGGGCCAACGTCCTGACTTTC. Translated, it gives CASSLPREDRSLGRGANVLTF.

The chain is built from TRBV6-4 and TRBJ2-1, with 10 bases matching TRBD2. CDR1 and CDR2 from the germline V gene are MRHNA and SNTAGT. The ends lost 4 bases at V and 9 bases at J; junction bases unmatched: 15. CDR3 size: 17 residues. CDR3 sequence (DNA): TGTGCCAGCAGTGCCCAGCCGGGACTAGCGTCCCCCCCTGAGCAGTTCTTC. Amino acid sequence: CASSAQPGLASPPEQFF.